This T cell receptor (beta chain) was captured in a study of human T cells and chemical hapten exposure. The wider study: Yields of TCR per sample differed, chiefly owing to small differences in pooled library volume.

TCRdb fed the RACE reads into MiXCR, producing one record per CDR3 protein. The sample shows some 71,000 distinct CDR3 sequences, approximately 10% of them seen only once. This clonotype was observed a few times. The CDR3 loop spans 14 amino acids. CDR1 SGHVS and CDR2 FQNEAQ come from the germline V gene. With 6 bases clipped from V and 6 bases from J, the junction kept 6 bases outside the gene matches. As for time point: patch test 2, 6 weeks after DPC sensitization. Treatment reported: therapeutic diphenylcyclopropenone sensitization with weekly scalp DPC. This chain links TRBV7-8 with TRBJ1-5, with 9 bases identical to TRBD1. The source was whole blood, collected in connection with sensitization to the hapten diphenylcyclopropenone (DPC). This sequence originates from a woman between 45 and 65 years old with alopecia areata. Some clones in this sample may be carry-over from other donors' samples. CDR3: CASSLGQGGQPQHF. The CDR3 DNA reads TGTGCCAGCAGTTTGGGACAGGGAGGTCAGCCCCAGCATTTT.